Listed below are T cell receptor beta chains from one sample, sequenced in a study of blood T cell repertoires in COVID-19. Assay: immunoSEQ multiplex PCR; the TCRdb copy retains only in-frame clones and omits some. The sample has around 130,000 clones, 70% to 85% seen once. Sequenced input: peripheral blood. These receptors were collected from a woman aged 45 to 65 with acute or convalescent COVID-19. Both conserved end residues are part of each CDR3. A D gene is named only where the DNA matches it firmly. Size is stated for part of the rows, as once, few or many counts, or as a class when the clone is expanded.

TRBD2 | TRBJ2-1 | - | TRBV10-2 | TGCGCCAGCAGTGATAACGGGGGGGGCTACAATGAGCAGTTCTTC | CASSDNGGGYNEQFF
TRBD2 | TRBJ2-2 | - | TRBV9 | TGTGCCAGCAGCGTATCTAGCGGGGGGGCCTCAGGCACCGGGGAGCTGTTTTTT | CASSVSSGGASGTGELFF
- | TRBJ2-7 | many | TRBV2 | TGTGCCAGCAGTGCCGAACAGGGATTTGGGTACGAGCAGTACTTC | CASSAEQGFGYEQYF
TRBD1 | TRBJ2-7 | - | TRBV4-2 | TGTGCCAGCAGTCGGGACAGGGGGACCTACGAGCAGTACTTC | CASSRDRGTYEQYF
- | TRBJ1-5 | - | TRBV6-1 | TGTGCCAGCAGTGACAGGGGTTATAGCAATCAGCCCCAGCATTTT | CASSDRGYSNQPQHF
- | TRBJ1-6 | - | TRBV24-1 | TGTGCCACCAGTCGGTTATGCGGCGACGCCTATAATTCACCCCTCCACTTT | CATSRLCGDAYNSPLHF
TRBD1 | TRBJ1-1 | once | TRBV19 | TGTGCCAGTCGGACAGGGGAGTTGAACACTGAAGCTTTCTTT | CASRTGELNTEAFF
TRBD1 | TRBJ2-7 | - | TRBV28 | TGTGCCAGCAGTCCCGAAGGACAGGGGAGAGAGCAGTACTTC | CASSPEGQGREQYF
TRBD1 | TRBJ2-2 | few | TRBV6-1 | TGTGCCAGCAGTGAAAGGTCAGGGGGCTGGACCGGGGAGCTGTTTTTT | CASSERSGGWTGELFF
- | TRBJ1-1 | - | TRBV6-1 | TGTGCCAGCAGTGAACCTTTCGGACATGGGGTCACTGAAGCTTTCTTT | CASSEPFGHGVTEAFF
- | TRBJ1-1 | - | TRBV15 | TGTGCCACCAGCAGAGATCAAGCAAGAAGAACTGAAGCTTTCTTT | CATSRDQARRTEAFF
- | TRBJ2-2 | - | TRBV10-3 | TGTGCCATCAGTGAGTCAGGACAGACCGGAGGGGAGCTGTTTTTT | CAISESGQTGGELFF
TRBD1 | TRBJ1-1 | many | TRBV19 | TGTGCCAGTCAAGGACAGGGAACTACGAACACTGAAGCTTTCTTT | CASQGQGTTNTEAFF
- | TRBJ1-1 | - | TRBV18 | TGTGCCAGCTCTACGGGAGGGTGGGACACTGAAGCTTTCTTT | CASSTGGWDTEAFF
TRBD1 | TRBJ1-5 | once | TRBV6-1 | TGTGCCAGCAGTGAAGCGGGACAGGGTTTTCAGCCCCAGCATTTT | CASSEAGQGFQPQHF
- | TRBJ2-7 | - | TRBV14 | TGTGCCAGCAGCTGGACAGTCTACGAGCAGTACTTC | CASSWTVYEQYF
TRBD2 | TRBJ2-2 | - | TRBV11-1 | TGTGCCAGCAGCCCCCTACCTGGACTAGCAGGGGGGGAGCTGTTTTTT | CASSPLPGLAGGELFF
TRBD1 | TRBJ2-1 | - | TRBV19 | TGTGCCAGTAGTCGGACAGGGGGCTCCTACAATGAGCAGTTCTTC | CASSRTGGSYNEQFF
- | TRBJ1-5 | - | TRBV15 | TGTGCCACCAGCAGAGATAAACTCGATCAGCCCCAGCATTTT | CATSRDKLDQPQHF
- | TRBJ2-7 | - | TRBV6-6 | TGTGCCAGCAGCTCCCGACTGTCGGGGGCCTACGAGCAGTACTTC | CASSSRLSGAYEQYF
- | TRBJ2-1 | - | TRBV5-6 | TGTGCCAGCAGCTTGGGGAGGGGTGAGCAGTTCTTC | CASSLGRGEQFF
TRBD1 | TRBJ1-6 | - | TRBV11-2 | TGTGCCAGCAGCCCGCGTCGGGACAGGGGTTCACCCCTCCACTTT | CASSPRRDRGSPLHF
- | TRBJ2-5 | - | TRBV4-1 | TGCGCCAGCAGCCACGGAAGCGGACAAGAGACCCAGTACTTC | CASSHGSGQETQYF